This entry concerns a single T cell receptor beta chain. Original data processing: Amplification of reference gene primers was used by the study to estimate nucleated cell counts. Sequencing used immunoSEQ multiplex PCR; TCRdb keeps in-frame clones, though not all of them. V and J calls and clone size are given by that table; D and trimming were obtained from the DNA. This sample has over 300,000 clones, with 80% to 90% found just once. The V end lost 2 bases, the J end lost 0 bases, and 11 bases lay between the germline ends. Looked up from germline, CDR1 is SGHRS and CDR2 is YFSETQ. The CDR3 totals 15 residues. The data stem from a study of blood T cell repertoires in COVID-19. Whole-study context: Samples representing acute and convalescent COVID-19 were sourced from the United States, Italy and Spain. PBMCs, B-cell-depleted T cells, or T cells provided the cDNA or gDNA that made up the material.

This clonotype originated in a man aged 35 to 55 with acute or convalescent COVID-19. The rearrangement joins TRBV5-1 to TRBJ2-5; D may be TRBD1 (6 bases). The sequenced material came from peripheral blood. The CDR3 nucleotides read TGCGCCAGCAGCTTCCAAAACAGGGACCAAGAGACCCAGTACTTC. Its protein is CASSFQNRDQETQYF.